This is a list of T cell receptor beta chains from one sample in a study of a mutant IDH1 vaccine in newly diagnosed glioma. Repertoires were generated with immunoSEQ multiplex PCR, while TCRdb's copy carries only in-frame clones and drops some. The sample yields tens of thousands of clones, 83% seen once. Material: PBMCs, obtained from a glioma patient treated with radiotherapy, temozolomide or both. The receptors were gathered from a woman in her 50s with glioma. CDR3s include the opening cysteine and the closing phenylalanine or tryptophan. D genes are given only for firm matches. Size is omitted from some rows. Given values are once, few, many or a class for expanded clones.

j_call cdr3_length clone_size d_call v_call cdr3_nt cdr3_aa
TRBJ1-6 14 - TRBD1 TRBV7-3 TGTGCCAGCAGCCGGGGACAGGGTACTTCACCCCTCCACTTT CASSRGQGTSPLHF
TRBJ2-7 12 - - TRBV29-1 TGCAGCGTTGAGGACAGCTACTACGAGCAGTACTTC CSVEDSYYEQYF
TRBJ1-1 13 once - TRBV7-9 TGTGCCAGCAGCCCCGGGGGGAACACTGAAGCTTTCTTT CASSPGGNTEAFF
TRBJ1-3 19 - TRBD1 TRBV5-5 TGTGCCAGCAGCTTGGAACGGTTGACAGGGGTTTTCCCTGGAAACACCATATATTTT CASSLERLTGVFPGNTIYF
TRBJ2-1 16 - TRBD2 TRBV4-2 TGTGCCAGCAGCCCTCGTAGCGGGGGGGCCGTCAATGAGCAGTTCTTC CASSPRSGGAVNEQFF
TRBJ2-2 14 - - TRBV11-3 TGTGCCAGCAGCTTAGGGGCGAACACCGGGGAGCTGTTTTTT CASSLGANTGELFF
TRBJ1-1 16 few TRBD1 TRBV28 TGTGCCAGCACAGCAGGGGGCGAGTCCGTCGTCCCTGAAGCTTTCTTT CASTAGGESVVPEAFF
TRBJ1-4 16 - TRBD1 TRBV15 TGTGCCACCAGCACACGAACAGGGGAGGCTAATGAAAAACTGTTTTTT CATSTRTGEANEKLFF
TRBJ2-1 15 - TRBD2 TRBV6-5 TGTGCCAGCAGTGCGAGCGGGGGCCCTTACAATGAGCAGTTCTTC CASSASGGPYNEQFF
TRBJ2-1 13 - - TRBV30 TGTGCCTGGAGTACTATGGAGGGGAATGAGCAGTTCTTC CAWSTMEGNEQFF